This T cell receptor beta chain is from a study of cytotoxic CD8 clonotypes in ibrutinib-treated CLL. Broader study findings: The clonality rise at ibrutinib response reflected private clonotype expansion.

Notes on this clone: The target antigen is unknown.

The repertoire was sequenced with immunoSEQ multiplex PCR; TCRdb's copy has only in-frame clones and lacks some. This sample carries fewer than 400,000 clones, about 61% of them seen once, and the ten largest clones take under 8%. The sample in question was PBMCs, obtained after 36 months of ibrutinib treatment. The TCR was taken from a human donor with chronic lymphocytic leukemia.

Here the CDR3 DNA reads TGCGCCAGCAGCCCTAGCGGGGGGGCAGATACGCAGTATTTT. The encoded protein is CASSPSGGADTQYF. The chain employs TRBV4-1 and TRBJ2-3, with 12 bases lining up with TRBD2. Germline V lookup: CDR1 MGHRA, CDR2 YSYEKL. The CDR3 contains 14 residues. V gave up 4 bases and J gave up 4 bases; unmatched junction bases: 0.